This T cell receptor (beta chain) stems from a study of vaccination effects on CD4 cells after COVID-19. Study in general: The ViraFEST assay expanded antigen-specific CD4+ T cells with viral peptide pools before sequencing. Post-vaccine specimens were collected at a median of 72 days following the second dose.

Libraries were prepared by immunoSEQ multiplex PCR; TCRdb keeps only in-frame clonotypes and omits some of them. The sample has tens of thousands of clones; roughly four fifths are singletons. Remarks on this clone: Its specificity is not known.

Isolating CD4+ T cells followed more than eight days of culture. This individual tested PCR-positive for SARS-CoV-2 infection between March and December 2020. The cohort was immunized with two doses of either the BNT162b2 or mRNA-1273 vaccine. Sequencing was performed on CD4+ T cells from PBMCs cultured without peptide, taken after COVID-19 vaccination. This clonotype was obtained from a human donor who had a prior SARS-CoV-2 infection.

The CDR3 DNA follows: TGTGCCAGCAGCTTCCCTGGGGCGGCGGGTAAAAGCTCCTACAATGAGCAGTTCTTC. Protein sequence: CASSFPGAAGKSSYNEQFF. This chain joins TRBV7-9 and TRBJ2-1, with D perhaps TRBD1 or TRBD2 (5 bases each). Germline V gene sequence: CDR1 SEHNR, CDR2 FQNEAQ (reference sequence). This CDR3 contains 19 residues. V dropped 3 bases and J dropped 0 bases, with 21 bases sitting between them.